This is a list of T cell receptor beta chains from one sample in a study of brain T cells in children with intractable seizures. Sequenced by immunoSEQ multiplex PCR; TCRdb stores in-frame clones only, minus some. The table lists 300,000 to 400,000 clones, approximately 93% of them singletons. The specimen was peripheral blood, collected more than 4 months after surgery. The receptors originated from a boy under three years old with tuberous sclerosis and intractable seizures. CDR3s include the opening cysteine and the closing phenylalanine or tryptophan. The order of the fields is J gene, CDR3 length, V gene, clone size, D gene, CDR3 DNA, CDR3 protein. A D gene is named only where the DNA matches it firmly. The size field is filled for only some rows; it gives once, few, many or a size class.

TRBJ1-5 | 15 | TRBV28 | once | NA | TGTGCCAGCAGTTTATATACAAGGACCAATCAGCCCCAGCATTTT | CASSLYTRTNQPQHF
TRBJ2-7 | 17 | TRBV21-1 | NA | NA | TGTGCCAGCAGCACCAGGAGGGCTAGCGGGAGGGCTTACGAGCAGTACTTC | CASSTRRASGRAYEQYF
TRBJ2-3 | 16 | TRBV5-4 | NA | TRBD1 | TGTGCCAGCAGCTTGGCGACAGGGAAGTTAACAGATACGCAGTATTTT | CASSLATGKLTDTQYF
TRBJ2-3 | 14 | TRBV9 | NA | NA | TGTGCCAGCAGCGTAAGGCCCGGGGCAGATACGCAGTATTTT | CASSVRPGADTQYF
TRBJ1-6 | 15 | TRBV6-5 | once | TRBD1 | TGTGCCACAACAGACCGGGACAGCCCTAATTCACCCCTCCACTTT | CATTDRDSPNSPLHF
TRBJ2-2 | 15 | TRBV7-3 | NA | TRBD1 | TGTGCCAGCAGCTACCGGGACAGGAACACCGGGGAGCTGTTTTTT | CASSYRDRNTGELFF
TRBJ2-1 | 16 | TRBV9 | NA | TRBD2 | TGTGCCAGCAGCATTTCCGGGACTAGCGGGTACAATGAGCAGTTCTTC | CASSISGTSGYNEQFF
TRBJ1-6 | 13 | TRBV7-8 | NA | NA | TGTGCCAGCAGCTCTAGATATAATTCACCCCTCCACTTT | CASSSRYNSPLHF
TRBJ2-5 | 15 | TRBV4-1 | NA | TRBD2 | TGCGCCAGCAGCCATCAAACTAGCGCTCAAGAGACCCAGTACTTC | CASSHQTSAQETQYF
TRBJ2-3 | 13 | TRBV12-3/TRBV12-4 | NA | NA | TGTGCCAGCATCATAGCAGGCCAGAGTACGCAGTATTTT | CASIIAGQSTQYF
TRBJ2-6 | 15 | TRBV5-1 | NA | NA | TGCGCCAGCAGCTCACAGGGTTCTGGGGCCAACGTCCTGACTTTC | CASSSQGSGANVLTF
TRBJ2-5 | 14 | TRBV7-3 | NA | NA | TGTGCCAGCAGCTTAGGCCCCGGCGGGGAGACCCAGTACTTC | CASSLGPGGETQYF
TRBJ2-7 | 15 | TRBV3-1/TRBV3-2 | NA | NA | TGTGCCAGCAGCCAAGCGTGGTCTAGTCCCTACGAGCAGTACTTC | CASSQAWSSPYEQYF
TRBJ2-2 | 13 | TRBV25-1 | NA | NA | TGTGCCAGCAGGGAGGAGAACACCGGGGAGCTGTTTTTT | CASREENTGELFF
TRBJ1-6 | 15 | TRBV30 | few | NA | TGTGCCTGGAGTCCCCTGGTCAGGGGTAATTCACCCCTCCACTTT | CAWSPLVRGNSPLHF
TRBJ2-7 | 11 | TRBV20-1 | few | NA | TGCAGTGCTAAACTGGGGACCGAGCAGTACTTC | CSAKLGTEQYF
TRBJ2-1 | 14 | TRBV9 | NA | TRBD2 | TGTGCCAGCAGCGTAACTAGCGGGAAGAATGAGCAGTTCTTC | CASSVTSGKNEQFF
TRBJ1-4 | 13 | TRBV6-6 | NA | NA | TGTGCCAGCAATTTACAAACTAATGAAAAACTGTTTTTT | CASNLQTNEKLFF
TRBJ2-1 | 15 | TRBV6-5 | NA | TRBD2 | TGTGCCAGCACCGACAGTGGACTAGCCGTCAATGAGCAGTTCTTC | CASTDSGLAVNEQFF
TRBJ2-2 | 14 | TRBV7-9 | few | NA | TGTGCCAGCAGCTTATTCCAGAACACCGGGGAGCTGTTTTTT | CASSLFQNTGELFF
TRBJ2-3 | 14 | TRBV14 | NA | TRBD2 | TGTGCCAGCAGCCTAGCGGGAGACACAGATACGCAGTATTTT | CASSLAGDTDTQYF
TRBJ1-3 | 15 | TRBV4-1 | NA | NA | TGCGCCAGCAGCCAAGATTCAGGGAGGGGAAACACCATATATTTT | CASSQDSGRGNTIYF
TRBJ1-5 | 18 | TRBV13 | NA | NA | TGTGCCAGCAGCTTAGGCTTTAGGGGCTGGGGTAGCAATCAGCCCCAGCATTTT | CASSLGFRGWGSNQPQHF
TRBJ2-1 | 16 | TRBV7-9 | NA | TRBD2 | TGTGCCAGCAGCTCTAGTGTCCGGGAGGGCCACGATGAGCAGTTCTTC | CASSSSVREGHDEQFF
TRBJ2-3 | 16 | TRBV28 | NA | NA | TGTGCCAGCAGTTGGTTGGGGAGTCTGGGCACAGATACGCAGTATTTT | CASSWLGSLGTDTQYF
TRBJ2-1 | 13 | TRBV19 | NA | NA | TGTGCCAGCGCCGGACAGTCCCTGGATGAGCAGTTCTTC | CASAGQSLDEQFF
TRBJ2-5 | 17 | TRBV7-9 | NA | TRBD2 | TGTGCCAGCAGCTCCCTCCTAGCGGGGGGCGATCAAGAGACCCAGTACTTC | CASSSLLAGGDQETQYF
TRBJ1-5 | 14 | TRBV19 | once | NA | TGTGCCAGTAGTATAGCCGACAGCGATCAGCCCCAGCATTTT | CASSIADSDQPQHF
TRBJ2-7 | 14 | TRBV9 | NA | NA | TGTGCCAGCACCACAGGGGGGGATGGGGACGAGCAGTACTTC | CASTTGGDGDEQYF
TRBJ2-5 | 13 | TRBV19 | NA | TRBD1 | TGTGCCAGTAGTACGGGACAGCTAGAGACCCAGTACTTC | CASSTGQLETQYF
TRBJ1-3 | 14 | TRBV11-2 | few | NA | TGTGCCAGCAGCGGACACAGCTCTGGAAACACCATATATTTT | CASSGHSSGNTIYF
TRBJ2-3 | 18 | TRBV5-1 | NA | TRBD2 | TGCGCCAGCAGCCCGATGACTAGCGGGGCGTCTAGCACAGATACGCAGTATTTT | CASSPMTSGASSTDTQYF
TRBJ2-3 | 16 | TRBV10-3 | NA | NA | TGTGCCATCAGTGAAATCGAGAAGAGTTTTGGGAATACGCAGTATTTT | CAISEIEKSFGNTQYF
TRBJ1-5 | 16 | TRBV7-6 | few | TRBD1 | TGTGCCAGCAGCGAAGGGACAGGGGTTAGCAATCAGCCCCAGCATTTT | CASSEGTGVSNQPQHF
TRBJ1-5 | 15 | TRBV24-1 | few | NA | TGTGCCACCAGTGACCCAGGGGAAACCAATCAGCCCCAGCATTTT | CATSDPGETNQPQHF
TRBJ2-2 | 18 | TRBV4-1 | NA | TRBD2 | TGCGCCAGCAGCCAAGATCCGGGACTAGTTGGGAGCACCGGGGAGCTGTTTTTT | CASSQDPGLVGSTGELFF
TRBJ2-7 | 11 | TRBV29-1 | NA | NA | TGCAGCGTTGAAGAGCCCTACGAGCAGTACTTC | CSVEEPYEQYF
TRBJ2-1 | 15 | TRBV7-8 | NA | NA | TGTGCCAGCAGCTTAGGTTTGGACTCCCAGAATGAGCAGTTCTTC | CASSLGLDSQNEQFF
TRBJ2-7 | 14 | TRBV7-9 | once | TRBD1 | TGTGCCAGCAGCTTCCGGGACAGACCCTACGAGCAGTACTTC | CASSFRDRPYEQYF
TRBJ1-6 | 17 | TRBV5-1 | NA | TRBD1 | TGCGCCAGCACATCGCCCGAAGGGGGCCCTTATAATTCACCCCTCCACTTT | CASTSPEGGPYNSPLHF
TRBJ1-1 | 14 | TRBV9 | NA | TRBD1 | TGTGCCAGCAGCGGGACAGGGGCGAACACTGAAGCTTTCTTT | CASSGTGANTEAFF
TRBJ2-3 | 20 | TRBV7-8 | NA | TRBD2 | TGTGCCAGCAGCTTCCGGCAGGGACTAGCAGATAGAACTAGCACAGATACGCAGTATTTT | CASSFRQGLADRTSTDTQYF
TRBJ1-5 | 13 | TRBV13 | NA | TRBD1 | TGTGCCAGCAGCTTGGACAGGAGTCAGCCCCAGCATTTT | CASSLDRSQPQHF
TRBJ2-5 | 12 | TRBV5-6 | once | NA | TGTGCCAGCAGCTTTATGGTCGAGACCCAGTACTTC | CASSFMVETQYF
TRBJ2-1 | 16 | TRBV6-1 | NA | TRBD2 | TGTGCCAGCACTGAAGGACTAGCGGGAGTCTACAATGAGCAGTTCTTC | CASTEGLAGVYNEQFF
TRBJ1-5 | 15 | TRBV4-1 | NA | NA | TGCGCCAGCAGCCAAGCTGTGACGGGGTCTCAGCCCCAGCATTTT | CASSQAVTGSQPQHF
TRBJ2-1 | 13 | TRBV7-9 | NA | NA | TGTGCCAGCAGCTTAGGTTGGGTCAAGGAGCAGTTCTTC | CASSLGWVKEQFF
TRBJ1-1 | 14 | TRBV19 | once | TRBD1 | TGTGCCAGTACCGACGACAGGGTATCTACTGAAGCTTTCTTT | CASTDDRVSTEAFF